What follows are 30 T cell receptor beta chains derived from one specimen sequenced in a study of blood T cell repertoires in COVID-19. The data were produced by immunoSEQ multiplex PCR, yet TCRdb's version contains in-frame clones alone and is incomplete. The repertoire includes under 200,000 clones, nearly 90% of them detected once, and around a fifth sits in the top ten. The sample consisted of peripheral blood. These receptor sequences come from a man aged 55 to 69 with active or convalescent COVID-19.

The chain joins TRBV7-3 to TRBJ1-3, with 9 bases fitting TRBD1. J was trimmed by 8 bases and V by 6 bases; bases with no gene match: 11. Germline loops: CDR1 SGHTA, CDR2 FQGTGA. The CDR3 is 15 residues long. CDR3 protein: CASSDTGGSRDTIYF. The CDR3 DNA follows: TGTGCCAGCAGTGACACAGGGGGCAGTCGAGACACCATATATTTT.

This clone was recorded once. The V gene is TRBV5-1, the J gene TRBJ1-2; D unclear. The length of the CDR3 is 13 residues. Germline CDR1 is SGHRS and CDR2 is YFSETQ. Trimming removed 2 bases from V and 1 base from J, with 6 bases in between. The chain's CDR3 is CASSFDINYGYTF. The CDR3 DNA reads TGCGCCAGCAGCTTTGACATTAACTATGGCTACACCTTC.

The chain recombines TRBV7-3 with TRBJ1-1; TRBD1 matches at 9 bases. The germline gives CDR1 SGHTA, CDR2 FQGTGA. This CDR3 is built from 16 residues. Trimming at V came to 5 bases and at J to 1 base, leaving 8 bases not matched to a gene. The CDR3 coding sequence is TGTGCCAGCAGCCCTACAGGGGGCGCGGGGAACACTGAAGCTTTCTTT. Encoded protein: CASSPTGGAGNTEAFF.

The V call is TRBV10-2, the J call TRBJ2-1; no clear D gene. Germline-derived CDR1 and CDR2 are WSHSY and SAAADI. The ends were cut back, 5 bases at V and 5 bases at J, with 4 bases in the middle. This CDR3 spans 11 amino acids. The CDR3, as DNA: TGCGCCAGCAGTCGGGACAATGAGCAGTTCTTC. Protein sequence: CASSRDNEQFF.

The chain uses TRBV5-1 and TRBJ2-3; D may be TRBD2 (5 bases). CDR1 and CDR2 (germline): SGHRS, YFSETQ. With 6 bases removed from V and 11 bases from J, the gap between germline ends came to 22 bases. The CDR3 loop spans 14 amino acids. The DNA for the CDR3 is TGCGCCAGCACTCTGGGCACTACCCCCGAGGGGCAGTATTTT. It codes for CASTLGTTPEGQYF.

Only a few counts were recorded for this clone. CDR3 in amino acids: CASSYKTGNGNTIYF. The CDR3 DNA reads TGTGCCAGCAGCTACAAGACAGGGAATGGAAACACCATATATTTT. The chain joins TRBV7-3 to TRBJ1-3, with 7 bases identical to TRBD1. CDR1 is SGHTA, CDR2 FQGTGA, per germline. The V and J ends lost 4 bases and 3 bases, in that order; junction bases with no gene match: 6. The length of the CDR3 is 15 residues.

The chain is built from TRBV29-1 and TRBJ1-2, with 9 nucleotides matching TRBD1. Germline CDR1 reads SQVTM; CDR2 reads ANQGSEA. CDR3 size: 13 residues. After removal of 7 bases from V and 3 bases from J, the junction contained 6 bases not matched to a gene. The chain's CDR3 is CSAMGQGHYGYTF. CDR3 DNA: TGCAGCGCAATGGGACAGGGTCACTATGGCTACACCTTC.

This clone was recorded a few times. The rearrangement links TRBV10-2 to TRBJ2-7; possibly TRBD2 for D (7 bases). The germline V and J ends were trimmed by 7 bases and 2 bases, with 18 bases remaining between them. CDR3 length equals 15 residues. Germline CDR1 WSHSY, CDR2 SAAADI. The CDR3 sequence: CASTPWGGRTYEQYF. CDR3 coding DNA: TGCGCCAGCACCCCCTGGGGGGGCAGGACCTACGAGCAGTACTTC.

The chain links TRBV9 to TRBJ2-5, with TRBD2 identical over 12 bases. CDR1 is SGDLS, CDR2 YYNGEE, per germline. V shed 0 bases, J shed 2 bases, and the junction held 8 bases outside the gene matches. CDR3 length equals 18 residues. The CDR3 DNA reads TGTGCCAGCAGCGTAGGGACTAGCGGGGCCCTGGGGCAAGAGACCCAGTACTTC. This sequence encodes CASSVGTSGALGQETQYF. Using reference TRBV9 and TRBJ2-5 for the parts outside the CDR3, the full variable domain is DSGVTQTPKHLITATGQRVTLRCSPRSGDLSVYWYQQSLDQGLQFLIQYYNGEERAKGNILERFSAQQFPDLHSELNLSSLELGDSALYFCASSVGTSGALGQETQYFGPGTRLLVL.

Ten or more counts support this clone. The V gene is TRBV7-2, the J gene TRBJ1-2, with D perhaps matching TRBD1 (5 bases). Deletions cut 1 base from V and 8 bases from J, with 14 bases between. CDR1 is SGHTA and CDR2 is FQGNSA in the germline V gene. The CDR3 is 14 residues long. The CDR3 nucleotides are TGTGCCAGCAGCTTAGACCACAGGAAGGGAGGCTACACCTTC. This codes for CASSLDHRKGGYTF.

The rearrangement links TRBV19 to TRBJ1-3, with D perhaps matching TRBD1 (6 bases). The germline CDR1 and CDR2 sequences are LNHDA and SQIVND (reference sequence). The CDR3 has 16 amino acids. Trimming cost V 5 bases and J 8 bases, with 22 bases left between them. This CDR3 is CASSSSTGTRLYTIYF. The CDR3 DNA reads TGTGCCAGTAGTTCCTCCACCGGGACAAGGCTGTACACCATATATTTT. Full variable domain (rest looked up from reference TRBV19 and TRBJ1-3): DGGITQSPKYLFRKEGQNVTLSCEQNLNHDAMYWYRQDPGQGLRLIYYSQIVNDFQKGDIAEGYSVSREKKESFPLTVTSAQKNPTAFYLCASSSSTGTRLYTIYFGEGSWLTVV.

V and J are TRBV7-3 and TRBJ2-1, with D perhaps TRBD1 (5 bases). Germline CDR1 reads SGHTA; CDR2 reads FQGTGA. This CDR3 contains 15 residues. The ends were cut back, 0 bases at V and 9 bases at J, with 15 bases in the middle. CDR3 region: CASSLTLTGTGEQFF. CDR3 DNA sequence: TGTGCCAGCAGCTTAACGCTCACAGGAACGGGTGAGCAGTTCTTC.

The chain combines TRBV27 with TRBJ2-3, with 9 nucleotides matching TRBD2. From germline, CDR1 is MNHEY and CDR2 SMNVEV (reference sequence). The CDR3 runs to 16 residues. Trimming removed 4 bases from V and 6 bases from J; junction bases left unmatched: 11. CDR3 sequence (DNA): TGTGCCAGCAGTTACCCCCGAGCGGGGGGTTTGGATACGCAGTATTTT. This codes for CASSYPRAGGLDTQYF.

The chain couples TRBV4-2 to TRBJ2-5, with 8 bases matching TRBD2. The CDR3 loop spans 16 amino acids. Germline-derived CDR1 and CDR2 are LGHNA and YNFKEQ. The J segment lost 3 bases and the V segment lost 4 bases, leaving 10 bases of the junction unmatched. This CDR3 reads CASSPVISGVEETQYF. Written as DNA, the CDR3 is TGTGCCAGCAGCCCGGTAATTAGCGGGGTAGAAGAGACCCAGTACTTC.

This chain uses TRBV12-3 or TRBV12-4 with TRBJ2-5; D is unresolved. V lost 2 bases and J lost 6, with 7 bases in between. The CDR3 is 12 residues long. The DNA of the CDR3 is TGTGCCAGCAGTTTATCCTTCCAGACCCAGTACTTC. Its translation: CASSLSFQTQYF.

The chain employs TRBV5-1 and TRBJ2-3; the D gene is possibly TRBD2 (6 bases). Trimming shortened V by 4 bases and J by 0 bases, and 18 bases separated the two germline ends. Germline V lookup: CDR1 SGHRS, CDR2 YFSETQ. This CDR3 spans 17 amino acids. This CDR3 is CASSPSPGERSTDTQYF. DNA of the CDR3: TGCGCCAGCAGCCCGTCGCCGGGAGAACGCAGCACAGATACGCAGTATTTT.

V gene TRBV5-4 combines with J gene TRBJ1-2; no reliable D call. The CDR3 loop spans 15 amino acids. In germline, CDR1 is SGHNT, CDR2 YYREEE (reference sequence). Trimming stripped 2 bases from V and 2 bases from J, with 13 bases between. The CDR3 region is CASSFIGGVNYGYTF. DNA for the CDR3: TGTGCCAGCAGCTTTATAGGAGGTGTGAACTATGGCTACACCTTC.

This chain joins TRBV9 and TRBJ1-2; D is unresolved. Germline assignment: CDR1 SGDLS and CDR2 YYNGEE. Trimming removed 0 bases from V and 7 bases from J, with 13 bases in between. This CDR3 is built from 14 residues. In nucleotides, the CDR3 is TGTGCCAGCAGCGTAGACCGGGGAGGCGTTGGCTACACCTTC. This sequence encodes CASSVDRGGVGYTF.

V is TRBV14 and J is TRBJ1-2; 7 bases map to TRBD1. CDR1 is SGHDN and CDR2 is FVKESK in the germline V gene. The CDR3 is 14 amino acids. The V segment lost 0 bases and the J segment 7 bases; nucleotides outside the gene matches: 5. The CDR3 DNA sequence: TGTGCCAGCAGCCAAGATTCGACAGGGATTGGCTACACCTTC. Translating gives CASSQDSTGIGYTF.

DNA of the CDR3: TGTGCCAGCAGACCTTCGGGACAAAGCAATCAGCCCCAGCATTTT. This sequence encodes CASRPSGQSNQPQHF. The chain is built from TRBV2 and TRBJ1-5, with a tentative D call TRBD1 (6 bases). CDR1 is SNHLY, CDR2 FYNNEI, per germline. This CDR3 has 15 amino acids. Trimming left V 6 bases short and J 1 base short, with 13 bases between.

This sequence joins TRBV30 and TRBJ2-7, with D perhaps TRBD1 (6 bases). The CDR3 extends over 12 amino acids. Trimming stripped 3 bases from V and 7 bases from J, with 13 bases between. CDR1 GTSNPN and CDR2 SVGIG come from the germline V gene (reference sequence). Here the CDR3 DNA reads TGTGCCTGGAGAGTGGGGGCAGGAGAGCAGTACTTC. Translated, it gives CAWRVGAGEQYF.

The chain combines TRBV11-2 with TRBJ1-2; tentatively, D is TRBD1 (5 bases). The germline V gene encodes CDR1 SGHAT and CDR2 FQNNGV. The germline V and J ends were trimmed by 5 bases and 1 base, with 11 bases remaining between them. The CDR3 covers 14 residues. CDR3 nucleotides: TGTGCCAGCAGCCTGGGGCGGAATAACTATGGCTACACCTTC. Its translation is CASSLGRNNYGYTF.

The rearrangement uses TRBV4-1 and TRBJ2-3, with 7 bases lining up with TRBD1. The CDR3 runs to 17 residues. Germline CDR1 is MGHRA and CDR2 is YSYEKL. With V trimmed by 4 bases and J by 1 base, 11 bases remained unmatched. CDR3 region: CASSPHRGQGGTDTQYF. In DNA form, the CDR3 reads TGCGCCAGCAGCCCTCACAGGGGTCAGGGGGGCACAGATACGCAGTATTTT.

The chain combines TRBV24-1 with TRBJ2-1; D perhaps matches TRBD2 (6 bases). The germline CDR1 and CDR2 sequences are KGHDR and SFDVKD. Trimming pared 4 bases from V and 7 bases from J, leaving 16 bases between. There are 15 residues in the CDR3. The CDR3 protein is CATSDPGTPGNEQFF. The CDR3 region has the DNA TGTGCCACCAGTGACCCCGGGACTCCGGGGAATGAGCAGTTCTTC.

As for this clone: This likely comes from a read error, as the CDR3 has no conserved phenylalanine or tryptophan at its end. The limits of the CDR3 on the DNA are not certain, so only TCRdb's listed CDR3 is given. CDR3 residues: CASSFREI. The chain carries TRBV5-5 and TRBJ2-7; the DNA was not compared with TRBD2, the D call given in the table. The CDR3 is made up of 8 amino acids, end residues included. CDR1 SGHKS and CDR2 YYEKEE come from the germline V gene (reference sequence).

The J gene is TRBJ2-7, the V gene TRBV12-3 or TRBV12-4; D is unresolved. V lost 0 bases and J lost 6, with 6 bases in between. The CDR3 consists of 12 residues. The CDR3 is CASSLAAAEQYF. DNA for the CDR3: TGTGCCAGCAGTTTAGCGGCCGCCGAGCAGTACTTC.

The chain employs TRBV7-2 and TRBJ1-4; D is ambiguous. Trimming removed 5 bases at V and 7 bases at J, with 20 bases between. CDR3 length: 16 amino acids. Germline values: CDR1 SGHTA, CDR2 FQGNSA. In DNA, the CDR3 is TGTGCCAGCAGCAAGGCTCGGGGTATCGGGAGTGAAAAACTGTTTTTT. It codes for CASSKARGIGSEKLFF.

V is TRBV10-3 and J is TRBJ2-7; no clear D. The CDR3 runs 13 residues. Germline V lookup: CDR1 ENHRY, CDR2 SYGVKD. V lost 7 bases and J lost 3, with 13 bases in between. CDR3 residues: CAINPAGNYEQYF. The CDR3 DNA reads TGTGCCATCAACCCGGCAGGAAACTACGAGCAGTACTTC.

This rearrangement joins TRBV11-2 to TRBJ2-3; the match to TRBD1 covers 7 bases. Germline CDR1 SGHAT, CDR2 FQNNGV. The CDR3 loop spans 17 amino acids. Losses at the gene ends were 5 bases for V and 3 bases for J; bases not matched to a gene: 14. The chain's CDR3 is CASSTPLQGRRTDTQYF. Written as DNA, the CDR3 is TGTGCCAGCAGCACCCCGTTACAGGGGAGAAGGACAGATACGCAGTATTTT. Drawing the rest from reference TRBV11-2 and TRBJ2-3, the complete variable domain is EAGVAQSPRYKIIEKRQSVAFWCNPISGHATLYWYQQILGQGPKLLIQFQNNGVVDDSQLPKDRFSAERLKGVDSTLKIQPAKLEDSAVYLCASSTPLQGRRTDTQYFGPGTRLTVL.

The chain employs TRBV29-1 and TRBJ1-1; TRBD1 might be the D (5 bases). The CDR3 covers 14 residues. Trimming cost V 3 bases and J 5 bases, with 16 bases left between them. CDR1 and CDR2 from the germline V gene are SQVTM and ANQGSEA. CDR3 loop: CSVDRPGRDTEAFF. DNA of the CDR3: TGCAGCGTTGACCGCCCAGGGCGAGATACTGAAGCTTTCTTT. Based on the CDR3 plus reference TRBV29-1 and TRBJ1-1, the full variable domain is SAVISQKPSRDICQRGTSLTIQCQVDSQVTMMFWYRQQPGQSLTLIATANQGSEATYESGFVIDKFPISRPNLTFSTLTVSNMSPEDSSIYLCSVDRPGRDTEAFFGQGTRLTVV.